The 29 T cell receptor beta chains below all came from one sample that was sequenced in a study of control samples from healthy donors and cancer patients. Libraries were prepared by immunoSEQ multiplex PCR; TCRdb keeps only in-frame clonotypes and omits some of them. The table lists roughly 180,000 clones, around 95% of them singletons, with approximately 4% in the top ten. What was sequenced was blood. These receptors all come from a woman in her sixties or seventies in good health.

CDR3 nucleotides: TGTGCCAGCAGCCTCATCGGGGACACATACTCTGGGGCCAACGTCCTGACTTTC. Amino acids: CASSLIGDTYSGANVLTF. This chain links TRBV13 with TRBJ2-6; D might be TRBD1 (6 bases). Germline-derived CDR1 and CDR2 are PRHDT and FYEKMQ (reference sequence). The CDR3 has 18 residues. Trimming removed 5 bases from V and 0 bases from J, with 17 bases in between.

The V and J genes are TRBV7-2 and TRBJ1-1; D is uncertain. V lost 4 bases, J lost 1 base, and 13 bases lay in between. The CDR3 consists of 15 residues. Per germline, CDR1 SGHTA and CDR2 FQGNSA. The CDR3 bases are TGTGCCAGCAGCTACCTGGACCTAGAGAACACTGAAGCTTTCTTT. Translation: CASSYLDLENTEAFF.

The J gene is TRBJ1-2, the V gene TRBV9, with a weak D call TRBD1 (5 bases). The CDR3 spans 15 residues. Per germline, CDR1 SGDLS and CDR2 YYNGEE. Trimming left V 3 bases short and J 3 bases short, with 15 bases between. The CDR3 region has the DNA TGTGCCAGCAGCGCGCAGGGAAGTGGGGACTATGGCTACACCTTC. Protein product: CASSAQGSGDYGYTF.

This clone was counted once. The V and J genes are TRBV5-5 and TRBJ2-3, with 12 bases fitting TRBD2. The CDR3 extends over 18 amino acids. Germline V gives CDR1 SGHKS, CDR2 YYEKEE (reference sequence). V lost 3 bases and J lost 1; bases outside the gene matches: 9. The CDR3 spells CASSSTLAGGQGTDTQYF. The CDR3 DNA reads as TGTGCCAGCAGCTCAACACTAGCGGGGGGCCAGGGCACAGATACGCAGTATTTT.

This rearrangement joins TRBV7-3 to TRBJ2-2; the match to TRBD1 covers 9 bases. CDR1 SGHTA and CDR2 FQGTGA come from the germline V gene. The junction had 6 bases not matched to a gene; V was cut back by 5 bases and J by 8 bases. The CDR3 runs 14 residues. CDR3 DNA sequence: TGTGCCAGCAGCCCCTACAGGGGGCGGGGGGAGCTGTTTTTT. Protein: CASSPYRGRGELFF.

This sequence joins TRBV5-6 and TRBJ2-7; 7 bases agree with TRBD1. The length of the CDR3 is 16 residues. J gave up 6 bases and V 0 bases, and 12 bases lay outside the gene matches. Germline V gene data show CDR1 as SGHDT and CDR2 as YYEEEE. CDR3 DNA sequence: TGTGCCAGCAGCTTGGGCTTGACAGGGAAGAGAGGCGAGCAGTACTTC. Its protein product is CASSLGLTGKRGEQYF. Using reference TRBV5-6 and TRBJ2-7 for the parts outside the CDR3, the full variable domain is DAGVTQSPTHLIKTRGQQVTLRCSPKSGHDTVSWYQQALGQGPQFIFQYYEEEERQRGNFPDRFSGHQFPNYSSELNVNALLLGDSALYLCASSLGLTGKRGEQYFGPGTRLTVT.

The CDR3 DNA follows: TGTGCCAGCAGTTCGACAGGGGGGGAGACCCAGTACTTC. The encoded protein is CASSSTGGETQYF. V gene TRBV6-5 combines with J gene TRBJ2-5, with 9 bases lining up with TRBD1. CDR3 length: 13 amino acids. The trim removed 4 bases at V and 5 bases at J, leaving 2 bases unmatched. Germline values: CDR1 MNHEY, CDR2 SVGAGI.

A single count supports this clone. This chain joins TRBV2 and TRBJ1-2; unclear D gene. The CDR3 covers 11 residues. CDR1 is SNHLY, CDR2 FYNNEI, per germline. Trimming removed 7 bases from V and 5 bases from J, with 8 bases in between. The CDR3 reads CASNEAYGYTF. The CDR3 region has the DNA TGTGCCAGCAATGAGGCTTATGGCTACACCTTC.

Only one count was recorded for this clone. J is TRBJ2-7 and V is TRBV12-3 or TRBV12-4; D is perhaps TRBD2 (6 bases). Trimming cost V 3 bases and J 4 bases, with 10 bases left between them. This CDR3 spans 13 amino acids. The CDR3: CASSFWGVYEQYF. In DNA form, the CDR3 reads TGTGCCAGCAGTTTTTGGGGGGTTTACGAGCAGTACTTC.

The chain combines TRBV11-3 with TRBJ2-7; 8 positions match TRBD1. The CDR3 loop spans 17 amino acids. Germline CDR1 is SGHNT and CDR2 is YENEEA. Losses at the gene ends were 1 base for V and 3 bases for J; bases not matched to a gene: 11. CDR3 nucleotide sequence: TGTGCCAGCAGCTTAGCCCCCCCGGGGACAGGAAGCTACGAGCAGTACTTC. Translating gives CASSLAPPGTGSYEQYF.

CDR3: CATSDSGSGNQPQHF. The CDR3 DNA reads as TGTGCCACCAGTGATTCTGGGAGTGGCAATCAGCCCCAGCATTTT. The chain links TRBV24-1 to TRBJ1-5; D gene uncertain. CDR1 and CDR2 (germline): KGHDR, SFDVKD. The length of the CDR3 is 15 residues. Between the trimmed V and J ends, which lost 2 bases and 2 bases, there was a span of 9 bases.

The chain combines TRBV3-1 (or the pseudogene TRBV3-2) with TRBJ2-3; 7 nucleotides line up with TRBD2. Losses at the gene ends were 2 bases for V and 2 bases for J; bases not matched to a gene: 10. The CDR3 consists of 17 residues. Germline V gene lookup returns CDR1 LGHDT and CDR2 YNNKEL (reference sequence). This CDR3 reads CASSQPEGAGDTDTQYF. The CDR3 bases are TGTGCCAGCAGCCAACCCGAAGGGGCGGGGGACACAGATACGCAGTATTTT.

A single count supports this clone. The chain joins TRBV9 to TRBJ2-6; possible D gene TRBD1, 6 bases. This CDR3 region has 18 residues. V lost 0 bases, J lost 3 bases, and 16 bases lay in between. Germline CDR1 is SGDLS and CDR2 is YYNGEE. The CDR3 DNA reads TGTGCCAGCAGCGTAGAGGGGTTGGGGGCGAGTGGGGCCAACGTCCTGACTTTC. Protein: CASSVEGLGASGANVLTF.

The V and J genes are TRBV7-8 and TRBJ1-4; D is possibly TRBD1 (6 bases). Trimming pared 5 bases from V and 8 bases from J, leaving 15 bases between. This CDR3 has 14 residues. CDR1 SGHVS and CDR2 FQNEAQ come from the germline V gene. Here the CDR3 reads CASSPGAGGEKLFF. Here the CDR3 DNA reads TGTGCCAGCAGCCCAGGGGCCGGGGGAGAAAAACTGTTTTTT.

The chain combines TRBV12-2 with TRBJ1-5; TRBD1, as called in the table, went unchecked against the DNA. TRBV12-2 represents a pseudogene. This CDR3 has 17 residues. The DNA of the CDR3 is TGTGCAAGTCGCTTACCGGCGGTGGGGCTCACGAATCAGCCCCAGCATTTT. Residues: CASRLPAVGLTNQPQHF.

The chain recombines TRBV5-1 with TRBJ2-2; D is possibly TRBD1 or TRBD2 (6 bases each). Germline values: CDR1 SGHRS, CDR2 YFSETQ. Trimming stripped 0 bases from V and 2 bases from J, with 14 bases between. The CDR3 extends over 17 amino acids. CDR3 nucleotide sequence: TGCGCCAGCAGCTTGGCCGTTTCGGGGGCCAACACCGGGGAGCTGTTTTTT. Its protein is CASSLAVSGANTGELFF.

The rearrangement links TRBV25-1 to TRBJ2-1; 7 bases fit TRBD2. Trimming took 0 bases from V and 4 from J; bases not matched to a gene: 9. The germline V gene has CDR1 MGHDK and CDR2 SYGVNS. CDR3 size: 17 residues. The CDR3 sequence: CASSEYIGQGGYNEQFF. For the CDR3, the DNA is TGTGCCAGCAGTGAATATATTGGGCAGGGAGGGTACAATGAGCAGTTCTTC.

The chain joins TRBV6-2 or TRBV6-3 to TRBJ2-6; either TRBD1 or TRBD2 may supply D (7 bases each). The CDR3 has 16 amino acids. Germline values: CDR1 MNHEY, CDR2 SVGEGT. Trimming stripped 2 bases from V and 4 bases from J, with 12 bases between. The CDR3 DNA reads TGTGCCAGCAGTTACCGACAGGGAGGGGGGGCCAACGTCCTGACTTTC. Its protein is CASSYRQGGGANVLTF.

This chain connects TRBV28 to TRBJ1-1; no firm D call. The V end lost 3 bases, the J end lost 4 bases, and 15 bases lay between the germline ends. Germline V lookup: CDR1 MDHEN, CDR2 SYDVKM. The CDR3 covers 15 residues. The CDR3 here is CASSFFESAGTEAFF. The CDR3 region has the DNA TGTGCCAGCAGTTTTTTTGAAAGTGCGGGCACTGAAGCTTTCTTT. The full variable domain, rest sourced from reference TRBV28 and TRBJ1-1, is DVKVTQSSRYLVKRTGEKVFLECVQDMDHENMFWYRQDPGLGLRLIYFSYDVKMKEKGDIPEGYSVSREKKERFSLILESASTNQTSMYLCASSFFESAGTEAFFGQGTRLTVV.

The rearrangement links TRBV10-3 to TRBJ2-7; D might be TRBD2 (5 bases). Germline-derived CDR1 and CDR2 are ENHRY and SYGVKD. CDR3 size: 11 residues. The germline V and J ends were trimmed by 6 bases and 3 bases, with 6 bases remaining between them. CDR3 DNA: TGTGCCATCAGGGGGAGCTACGAGCAGTACTTC. Protein: CAIRGSYEQYF.

The chain links TRBV20-1 to TRBJ1-2, with D uncertain. Germline CDR1 is DFQATT and CDR2 is SNEGSKA (reference sequence). The CDR3 consists of 17 residues. Between the trimmed V and J ends, which lost 3 bases and 4 bases, there was a span of 24 bases. The CDR3 reads CSASGVPGQKTSYGYTF. In DNA, the CDR3 is TGCAGTGCTAGTGGGGTCCCTGGGCAGAAAACCAGCTATGGCTACACCTTC.

V and J are TRBV10-1 and TRBJ1-6; 8 bases are a match to TRBD1. Germline CDR1 reads WNHNN; CDR2 reads SYGVQD (reference sequence). This CDR3 is 15 amino acids long. Losses at the gene ends were 1 base for V and 7 bases for J; bases not matched to a gene: 3. CDR3 region: CASSELSGGNSPLHF. Here the CDR3 DNA reads TGCGCCAGCAGTGAGTTGTCAGGGGGCAATTCACCCCTCCACTTT.

This chain uses TRBV5-3 with TRBJ2-1; 10 nucleotides line up with TRBD1. TRBV5-3 is identified as an open reading frame with a role that is uncertain. With 0 bases clipped from V and 4 bases from J, the junction kept 7 bases outside the gene matches. The CDR3 extends over 17 amino acids. CDR3 protein: CARSLADRGRSYNEQFF. DNA of the CDR3: TGTGCCAGAAGCTTGGCCGACAGGGGGCGGTCGTACAATGAGCAGTTCTTC.

This chain links TRBV12-5 with TRBJ1-1; D gene unclear. V was cut by 4 bases and J by 1 base, with 13 bases left in between. Germline V gene lookup returns CDR1 LGHNT and CDR2 FRNRAP. The length of the CDR3 is 15 residues. The CDR3 sequence is CASGSNIRGNTEAFF. The CDR3 nucleotides are TGTGCTAGTGGTTCCAACATAAGAGGGAACACTGAAGCTTTCTTT.

V gene TRBV5-1 combines with J gene TRBJ1-1; D remains unclear. V gave up 4 bases and J gave up 6 bases, with 31 bases separating them. CDR3 size: 19 residues. Germline V CDR1 and CDR2: SGHRS, YFSETQ. The CDR3 coding sequence is TGCGCCAGCAGCCAGAACCTCAAGACCGCCGTCTTTGGAAGGGCTGAAGCTTTCTTT. Its translation: CASSQNLKTAVFGRAEAFF.

V is TRBV7-2 and J is TRBJ1-1; TRBD1 matches 8 bases. V was clipped by 4 bases and J by 4 bases; unmatched bases: 8. The germline V gene has CDR1 SGHTA and CDR2 FQGNSA. The CDR3 runs to 15 residues. CDR3 DNA sequence: TGTGCCAGCAGCTACAACCAGGGGGCAGGCACTGAAGCTTTCTTT. Its protein is CASSYNQGAGTEAFF.

V usage is TRBV7-8 and J usage is TRBJ2-2; 7 positions agree with TRBD1. Germline CDR1 reads SGHVS; CDR2 reads FQNEAQ. There are 15 residues in the CDR3. V was pared by 1 base and J by 3 bases, with 2 bases of the junction left unmatched. In DNA form, the CDR3 reads TGTGCCAGCAGCTTAGGAGGACAGGACACCGGGGAGCTGTTTTTT. It encodes CASSLGGQDTGELFF.

The chain uses TRBV21-1 and TRBJ1-4; the table's TRBD1 call for D was not verified on the DNA. TRBV21-1 is flagged as a pseudogene. This CDR3 spans 15 amino acids. The CDR3 DNA reads TGTGCCAGCAGCAAAGCGCAGGGGAACTCTGAAAAACTGTTTTTT. It translates to CASSKAQGNSEKLFF.

This rearrangement joins TRBV29-1 to TRBJ1-1; D unclear. The V end lost 2 bases, the J end lost 7 bases, and 5 bases lay between the germline ends. Per the germline V gene, CDR1 is SQVTM and CDR2 is ANQGSEA. This CDR3 contains 10 residues. The CDR3 nucleotides read TGCAGCGTTGAACGCATTGAAGCTTTCTTT. This sequence encodes CSVERIEAFF.